This TCR beta chain was sequenced during a study of cytomegalovirus exposure and HLA in healthy donors. Study-wide findings and caveats: A missense variant in DCLRE1C was later tied to TCR beta V- and J-gene trimming.

Notes on this clone: The antigen remains unidentified.

Trimming removed 3 bases at V and 2 bases at J, with 4 bases between. Germline V gives CDR1 MDHEN, CDR2 SYDVKM. The CDR3 sequence is 13 residues long. Primers included in the PCR were 60 Vbeta and 13 Jbeta primers. Original processing methods: An analysis performed later counted 73 million or so unique TCR beta chains (around 10 million of them shared). Produced via immunoSEQ multiplex PCR; TCRdb's table is partial and in-frame only. That table is the source of V, J and clone size, and D and trimming were worked out from the DNA. Of about 150,000 clones listed, over 60% are singletons. Healthy bone marrow donors made up the donor group.

V is TRBV28 and J is TRBJ2-2; D is undetermined. The sequenced sample consisted of PBMCs. The TCR originated in a young man in good health and CMV-seronegative. The CDR3 spells CASSFLNTGELFF. In nucleotides, the CDR3 is TGTGCCAGCAGTTTCCTTAACACCGGGGAGCTGTTTTTT.